This T cell receptor beta chain stems from a study of regulatory T cells in long-lasting Graves disease. Looking at the study overall: Newly diagnosed Graves' patients took antithyroid drugs under 3 months. Findings and caveats of the study: Among samples with persistent disease, TRBV28, TRBJ1-2 and TRBJ2-5 were favored.

V lost 6 bases to trimming and J lost 4 bases; unmatched junction nucleotides: 12. This CDR3 spans 16 amino acids. Per germline, CDR1 DFQATT and CDR2 SNEGSKA (reference sequence). Construction of the TCR beta libraries employed iRepertoire HTBI primers in conjunction with Arm-PCR of CDR3 regions. In TCRdb, the multiplex PCR reads were re-called with MiXCR into one record per CDR3 protein. Among around 400,000 distinct CDR3 sequences listed, around 15% were seen once. Time point denoted: newly diagnosed GD, antithyroid drugs for less than 3 months. Researchers made the TCR library from RNA that was extracted from PBMCs. Each of the patients was recruited from an endocrinology department situated in Xi'an, China. This clonotype was detected many times. The antigen is unknown.

J is TRBJ2-1 and V is TRBV20-1; TRBD2 matches at 10 bases. The specimen comprised peripheral blood mononuclear cells (PBMCs), sampled at new diagnosis, from a patient treated with antithyroid drugs. The clonotype was recovered from a female donor with Graves disease. This CDR3 is CSAAGGASGGYNEQFF. CDR3 nucleotide sequence: TGCAGTGCCGCGGGAGGAGCTAGCGGGGGATACAATGAGCAGTTCTTC.